This T cell receptor beta chain was recorded in a study of PD-1 blockade in classical Hodgkin lymphoma. Study-wide background: Patients were dosed intravenously with nivolumab at 3 mg/kg every 2 weeks.

Relapse was seen in all patients after autologous stem cell transplantation, and brentuximab vedotin exposure was variable. This clone was picked up a small number of times. Its antigen is still unknown. Germline V gene data show CDR1 as GTSNPN and CDR2 as SVGIG (reference sequence). The length of the CDR3 is 13 residues. The ends lost 5 bases at V and 0 bases at J; junction bases unmatched: 2. Sequencing was performed with immunoSEQ multiplex PCR; in TCRdb, only in-frame clones are kept and a portion is missing. In the table there are about 63,000 clones, 88% of which are singletons. Study-wide points: Whoever responded completely had baseline diversity much like that seen in newly diagnosed patients. When set against healthy donors, newly diagnosed patients were reported to show lower baseline TCR diversity.

This specimen consisted of peripheral blood mononuclear cells (PBMCs), obtained before the second cycle of nivolumab. V is TRBV30 and J is TRBJ2-3, with 7 bases matching TRBD1. The sequence was collected from a human donor with classical Hodgkin lymphoma. The DNA for the CDR3 is TGTGCCTGGGACAGGGTTAGCACAGATACGCAGTATTTT. Residues: CAWDRVSTDTQYF.